A single TCR beta chain is shown here with its context. Antigen unknown. This table comes from immunoSEQ multiplex PCR, and its TCRdb copy is limited to in-frame clones, with some not included. The sample lists under 150,000 clones, about nine tenths occurring once. This sample is drawn from a study of PD-1 blockade in mismatch repair-deficient tumors. Regarding the study as a whole: After pembrolizumab, tumor-resident clones rose rapidly, then generally contracted before radiologic responses.

The germline V gene has CDR1 GTSNPN and CDR2 SVGIG (reference sequence). The CDR3 runs to 14 residues. V dropped 7 bases and J dropped 0 bases, with 13 bases sitting between them. The source of this sequence is an adult with mismatch repair-deficient cancer. The V gene is TRBV30, the J gene TRBJ1-3; D remains unclear. The starting material was peripheral blood, obtained 72 weeks after starting pembrolizumab. DNA of the CDR3: TGTGCCTCTCAACTTCCGAGCTCTGGAAACACCATATATTTT. This sequence encodes CASQLPSSGNTIYF.